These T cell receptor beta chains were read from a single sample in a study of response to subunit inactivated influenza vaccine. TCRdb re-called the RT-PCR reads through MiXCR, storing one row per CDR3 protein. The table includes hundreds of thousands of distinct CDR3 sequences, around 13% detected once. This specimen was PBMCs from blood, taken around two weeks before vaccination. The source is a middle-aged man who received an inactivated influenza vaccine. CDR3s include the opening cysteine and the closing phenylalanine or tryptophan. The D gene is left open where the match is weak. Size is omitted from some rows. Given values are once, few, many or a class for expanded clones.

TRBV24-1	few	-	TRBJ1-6	CATRNRDAEGFDRPLHF	TGTGCCACCAGGAACCGGGACGCAGAAGGGTTCGATAGGCCCCTCCACTTT
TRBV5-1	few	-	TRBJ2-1	CASSLEGPGDEQFF	TGCGCCAGCAGTCTGGAGGGCCCGGGGGATGAGCAGTTCTTC
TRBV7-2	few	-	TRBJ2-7	CASSLNPTGSEQYF	TGTGCCAGCAGCTTAAACCCGACCGGGAGCGAGCAGTACTTC
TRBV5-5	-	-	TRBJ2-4	CATQGDQNIQYF	TGTGCCACGCAAGGAGATCAAAACATTCAGTACTTC
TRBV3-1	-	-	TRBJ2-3	CASSQVLNTQDTQYF	TGTGCCAGCAGCCAAGTTCTAAACACCCAAGATACGCAGTATTTT
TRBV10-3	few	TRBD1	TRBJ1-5	CAISEGTGVVRNQPQHF	TGTGCCATCAGTGAGGGGACAGGAGTGGTACGCAATCAGCCCCAGCATTTT
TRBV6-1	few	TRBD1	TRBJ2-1	CASRKPGQRSSYNEQFF	TGTGCCAGCAGAAAACCGGGACAGCGGAGCTCCTACAATGAGCAGTTCTTC
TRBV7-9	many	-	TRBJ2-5	CASSPGTYQETQYF	TGTGCCAGCAGTCCTGGAACGTACCAAGAGACCCAGTACTTC
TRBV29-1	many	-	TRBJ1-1	CSVERRMNTEAFF	TGCAGCGTTGAAAGACGGATGAACACTGAAGCTTTCTTT
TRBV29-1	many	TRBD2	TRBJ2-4	CSGSGTSVDIQYF	TGCAGCGGATCCGGGACTAGCGTTGACATTCAGTACTTC
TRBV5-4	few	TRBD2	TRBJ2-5	CASSLSGRIQETQYF	TGTGCCAGCAGCTTAAGCGGGAGGATCCAAGAGACCCAGTACTTC
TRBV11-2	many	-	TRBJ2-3	CASSSSTDTQYF	TGTGCCAGCAGCTCTAGCACAGATACGCAGTATTTT